This T cell receptor beta chain comes out of a study of cytomegalovirus exposure and HLA in healthy donors. Study context: Earlier findings included 90 million to 120 million unique TCR beta sequences obtained from roughly 200 million T cells. Around 80 million unique TCRs from HLA-typed donors were held in an early data release.

PCR used 60 Vbeta primers and 13 Jbeta primers. Produced via immunoSEQ multiplex PCR; TCRdb's table is partial and in-frame only. The sample has 100,000 to 150,000 clones, 10% to 13% seen once. Germline CDR1 and CDR2: SNHLY and FYNNEI. This CDR3 spans 15 amino acids. V was clipped by 1 base and J by 10 bases, with 19 bases between them. In this sample, this clone turned up a few times. Antigen: not known. Study-wide findings and caveats: A later analysis found TCR association rates differed by HLA locus, highest for DRB1 and lowest for HLA-C. From TCR beta sequences, most subjects' HLA-A and HLA-B alleles were reportedly predicted accurately.

The chain employs TRBV2 and TRBJ1-1; tentatively, D is TRBD1 (6 bases). Sequencing was carried out using PBMCs. This TCR was sampled from a woman aged 18-30 years in good health and CMV-seropositive. The CDR3, as DNA: TGTGCCAGCAGTGAAGGATTTCGTAGGGACATAGGAGCTTTCTTT. Translating gives CASSEGFRRDIGAFF.